This T cell receptor (beta chain) was observed in a study of T cells in localized non-small cell lung cancer. Findings and caveats of the study: T cell clonality was highest in uninvolved adjacent lung, above tumor. A median about 50 of the top 100 tumor clones appeared in adjacent lung. In the blood, greater T cell density corresponded to longer overall survival.

The CDR3 sequence is 15 residues long. V was cut by 2 bases and J by 0 bases, with 7 bases left in between. The V gene's germline CDR1 is SNHLY and CDR2 FYNNEI. Generated by immunoSEQ multiplex PCR, the TCRdb table keeps only in-frame clones and is missing some. Of 25,000 to 35,000 clones listed, 89% are singletons. To note about this clone: Its antigen remains unidentified.

The chain combines TRBV2 with TRBJ1-4; D is undetermined. Sequencing used peripheral blood, obtained before any cancer treatment. This clonotype originated in a woman between 40 and 69 years old with stage I lung adenocarcinoma. The CDR3, as DNA: TGTGCCAGCAGTGAAACACCTTCAACTAATGAAAAACTGTTTTTT. It encodes CASSETPSTNEKLFF.